Described below is a single T cell receptor beta chain sequence and its context. The target antigen is unknown. The germline V gene has CDR1 SNHLY and CDR2 FYNNEI. CDR3 length equals 11 residues. J gave up 5 bases and V 11 bases, and 1 base lay outside the gene matches. This sample is drawn from a study of cytomegalovirus exposure and HLA in healthy donors. Study findings and constraints: The TCR clusters that emerged in the first cohort tended, a later analysis found, to co-occur in the roughly 120 validation repertoires. The study found most TCR sequences rare, yet found some public TCRs in many donors. The authors enumerated 180 or so TCR beta chains as linked to cytomegalovirus.

Using immunoSEQ multiplex PCR, the repertoire was profiled, and TCRdb retains in-frame clones only, with some absent. Found here are about 130,000 clones, over 80% of them singletons; the top ten hold about 6.4%. Sequenced material: PBMCs. This TCR derives from a woman in her 30s in good health and CMV-seropositive. The rearrangement uses TRBV2 and TRBJ2-2; 8 bases align to TRBD1. CDR3 sequence: CAGQGTGELFF. CDR3 coding DNA: TGTGCCGGACAGGGTACCGGGGAGCTGTTTTTT.